These T cell receptor beta chains were read from a single sample in a study of vaccination effects on CD4 cells after COVID-19. Sequenced by immunoSEQ multiplex PCR; TCRdb stores in-frame clones only, minus some. This table holds under 70,000 clones, roughly three quarters found once. The antigens of these receptors remain unknown. The sequences come from CD4+ T cells from PBMCs cultured with HIV peptides, collected before COVID-19 vaccination. These receptors all come from a human donor who had a prior SARS-CoV-2 infection. The conserved cysteine and the conserved F or W are not part of the CDR3 here. Rows may omit the clone size; those that give it use once, few, many or a size class.

V,size,CDR3
TRBV3-1/TRBV3-2,few,ASSQDSASVGEQF
TRBV4-2,NA,ASSQATGTAVGKLF
TRBV24-1,once,ATSETGRGLYEQY
TRBV14,NA,ASSHNRLGANEKLF
TRBV18,once,ASSPFSLLRPTYEQY
TRBV15,few,ATSTGLSGEQY
TRBV18,NA,ASSPRDSLNGETQY
TRBV19,NA,ASSIRDRGFGYT
TRBV5-4,NA,ASSLEVAGGTDTQY
TRBV14,NA,ASSPWSGGTGELF
TRBV13,NA,ASSPGDPFRTAYEQY
TRBV7-8,NA,ASSLDPEYYGYT
TRBV3-1/TRBV3-2,NA,ASSPWGQTPDTQY
TRBV20-1,NA,SASSGGEDEQY
TRBV5-8,NA,ASSLISYEQY
TRBV5-5,NA,ASSRPLADTQY
TRBV30,NA,AWSVRGFADTQY
TRBV9,NA,ASSVGTQGHGYT
TRBV5-5,NA,ASSVAIFVTGGRETQY
TRBV5-1,NA,ASSRMGLAGDYEQY
TRBV19,NA,ASRAGSTNEKLF
TRBV5-6,NA,ASSTRDRTQPQH
TRBV25-1,NA,ASSAAGGANVLT
TRBV18,NA,ASSPGTGGRPTEAF
TRBV7-2,NA,ASSLEAGRNTEAF
TRBV7-2,NA,ASSRTGTSFSYEQY
TRBV19,NA,ASRLGTGGYNEQF
TRBV24-1,NA,ATSAVGTSARISYNEQF
TRBV28,NA,ASSSLSQGGNQPQH
TRBV19,NA,ASSLMASVETQY
TRBV5-1,NA,ASSLDSTGELF
TRBV7-9,once,ASSSRRGGSGEKLF
TRBV7-3,once,ASSLIPVGNTGELF
TRBV3-1/TRBV3-2,NA,ASSQVGRPNSYEQY
TRBV9,NA,ASSVAGNYGYT
TRBV5-1,NA,ASSLGSSLNYEQY
TRBV2,NA,ASSEFSSVGSPLH
TRBV9,NA,ASSVGLAGEVSYEQY
TRBV6-2/TRBV6-3,NA,ASSWVQGLEAF
TRBV30,NA,AWSPTRTFTNTEAF
TRBV5-8,few,ASSLGRDPVTIY
TRBV7-7,NA,ASSPSTSETQY
TRBV6-5,NA,ASSHRQGAPGELF
TRBV2,once,ASTRDRSYEQY
TRBV19,NA,ASSSSDHSNQPQH
TRBV20-1,NA,SANDWKHTDTQY
TRBV3-1/TRBV3-2,NA,ASSPGPGLAAYEQY
TRBV28,NA,ASSFSSGFRNEQF
TRBV2,NA,ASSKLTGTVETQY
TRBV30,few,AWSVGQFGETQY
TRBV5-1,NA,ASNADSPGTEAF
TRBV7-9,NA,ASSSRAGGPYEQY
TRBV3-1/TRBV3-2,NA,ASSQGSLVWDRLGETQY
TRBV6-6,NA,ASSYSGQGGPEQY
TRBV30,NA,AWRRSSEAF
TRBV7-3,NA,ASSRTGSADTQY
TRBV4-2,NA,ASSQVQSDTYEQY
TRBV19,NA,ASSTGKDQPQH
TRBV18,NA,ASSPGGQNQPQH
TRBV5-8,NA,ASSMGQGSYNEQF